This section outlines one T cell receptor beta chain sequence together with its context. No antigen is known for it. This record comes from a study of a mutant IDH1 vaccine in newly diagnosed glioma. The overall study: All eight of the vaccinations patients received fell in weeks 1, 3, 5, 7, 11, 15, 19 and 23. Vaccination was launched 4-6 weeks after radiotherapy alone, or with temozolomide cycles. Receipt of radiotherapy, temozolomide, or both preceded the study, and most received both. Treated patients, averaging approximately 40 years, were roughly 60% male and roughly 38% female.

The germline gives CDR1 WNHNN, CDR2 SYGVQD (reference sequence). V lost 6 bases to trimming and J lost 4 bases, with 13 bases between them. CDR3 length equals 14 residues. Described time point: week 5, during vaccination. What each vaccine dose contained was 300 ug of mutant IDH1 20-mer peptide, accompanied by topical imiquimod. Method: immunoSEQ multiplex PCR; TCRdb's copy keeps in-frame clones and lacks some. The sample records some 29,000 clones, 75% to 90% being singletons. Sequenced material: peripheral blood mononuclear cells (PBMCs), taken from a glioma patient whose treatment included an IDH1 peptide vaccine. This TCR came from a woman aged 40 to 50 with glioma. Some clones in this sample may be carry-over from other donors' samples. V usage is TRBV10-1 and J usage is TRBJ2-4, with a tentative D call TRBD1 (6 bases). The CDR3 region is CASRGEGEKNIQYF. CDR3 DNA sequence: TGCGCCAGCAGGGGTGAGGGGGAGAAAAACATTCAGTACTTC.